What follows is one T cell receptor beta chain and its context. In the study's own analysis: Amplification from reference gene primers served as the basis for estimated nucleated cell counts. Measured with immunoSEQ multiplex PCR; TCRdb has only the in-frame clones, and not every one. The DNA was the basis for D and trimming; V, J and clone size are from that table. This sample has about 160,000 clones, with 80% to 85% found just once. This entry belongs to a study of blood T cell repertoires in COVID-19. About the research overall: The study drew acute and convalescent COVID-19 samples from the United States, Italy and Spain. Sources were T cells, B-cell-depleted T cells, or PBMCs; the material itself was cDNA or gDNA.

Sequencing input: peripheral blood. This TCR came from a woman aged 80 or older with active or convalescent COVID-19.

The CDR3: CASSSQGGTEAFF. The DNA of the CDR3 is TGTGCCAGCAGCTCCCAGGGAGGAACTGAAGCTTTCTTT. V is TRBV6-2 or TRBV6-3 and J is TRBJ1-1; a possible D gene is TRBD1 (5 bases). The CDR3 is 13 residues long. V lost 6 bases and J lost 5, with 13 bases in between. Germline V CDR1 and CDR2: MNHEY, SVGEGT.